This T cell receptor (beta chain) was captured in a study of T-cell reconstitution after alpha-beta-depleted transplantation in children. This clonotype was seen more than once but under ten times. This CDR3 comprises 17 residues. Looked up from germline, CDR1 is MNHEY and CDR2 is SVGAGI. V lost 6 bases to trimming and J lost 4 bases, with 21 bases between them. Researchers prepared the TCRbeta library using unique molecular identifiers, the study reports. TCRdb independently ran MiXCR on the PCR reads; one entry per CDR3 protein. The sample holds about 480,000 distinct CDR3 sequences, approximately 12% seen once.

The TCR comes from a human donor who donated a stem cell graft to a child with combined immunodeficiency. This rearrangement joins TRBV6-5 to TRBJ1-4, with D maybe TRBD1 (5 bases). Sequenced material: PBMCs from the stem cell graft donor, taken from the stem cell graft. CDR3 loop: CASSLVGPGLGNEKLFF. The CDR3 nucleotides are TGTGCCAGCAGCCTCGTTGGTCCGGGACTGGGTAATGAAAAACTGTTTTTT.